The 26 T cell receptor beta chains given below trace back to one sample, sequenced in a study of shared clonotypes between healthy human individuals. Sequenced by immunoSEQ multiplex PCR; TCRdb stores in-frame clones only, minus some. The sample has about 490,000 clones, roughly four fifths seen once; the top ten hold over 10%. Input material: PBMCs. These receptors originate from a woman in her forties in good health. Some clones in this sample may be carry-over from other donors' samples.

CDR3 sequence: CASSEVWGFSYGYTF. DNA for the CDR3: TGTGCCAGCAGTGAAGTTTGGGGGTTTAGCTATGGCTACACCTTC. The chain recombines TRBV6-1 with TRBJ1-2, with D possibly TRBD1 on 5 matching bases. This CDR3 contains 15 residues. Germline lookup yields CDR1 MNHNS and CDR2 SASEGT. The V gene lost 1 base and the J gene lost 4 bases, with 13 bases spanning the gap.

Concerning this clone itself: The same CDR3 can be traced to other DNA sequences in this sample. The V gene is TRBV11-2, the J gene TRBJ2-7; D may be TRBD1 (6 bases). CDR3 length: 14 residues. Trimming pared 1 base from V and 3 bases from J, leaving 10 bases between. CDR1 and CDR2 (germline): SGHAT, FQNNGV. The chain's CDR3 is CASSLGQGLYEQYF. The CDR3 DNA reads TGTGCCAGCAGCTTAGGCCAGGGGCTCTACGAGCAGTACTTC.

This chain links TRBV28 with TRBJ1-5; D not resolved. V lost 2 bases and J 3 bases, leaving 8 bases between the germline ends. CDR1 MDHEN and CDR2 SYDVKM come from the germline V gene. The CDR3 loop spans 14 amino acids. The CDR3 DNA follows: TGTGCCAGCAGTTTAGGACGCAACAATCAGCCCCAGCATTTT. It is translated as CASSLGRNNQPQHF.

The chain links TRBV18 to TRBJ2-1, with D maybe TRBD2 (6 bases). The CDR3 is made up of 13 amino acids. The germline V gene encodes CDR1 KGHSH and CDR2 LQKENI. With 5 bases removed from V and 7 bases from J, the gap between germline ends came to 12 bases. CDR3 DNA: TGTGCCAGCTCAACCCGCCTAGCGAATGAGCAGTTCTTC. This translates into CASSTRLANEQFF.

This rearrangement joins TRBV19 to TRBJ1-1; D may be TRBD1 (5 bases). The CDR3 extends over 12 amino acids. Trimming took 8 bases from V and 3 from J, leaving 10 bases between them. CDR1 is LNHDA and CDR2 is SQIVND in the germline V gene (reference sequence). The CDR3 bases are TGTGCCAGTGGGGTGGGGGACACTGAAGCTTTCTTT. This translates into CASGVGDTEAFF.

V and J are TRBV7-9 and TRBJ2-7; D unclear. CDR3 length: 13 residues. Trimming took 0 bases from V and 3 from J, leaving 6 bases between them. Germline V lookup: CDR1 SEHNR, CDR2 FQNEAQ (reference sequence). The CDR3 reads CASSLASSYEQYF. In DNA form, the CDR3 reads TGTGCCAGCAGCTTAGCCAGCAGCTACGAGCAGTACTTC.

Ten or more counts support this clone. The chain couples TRBV29-1 to TRBJ2-7; 10 positions agree with TRBD2. This CDR3 region has 12 residues. J was trimmed by 7 bases and V by 6 bases; bases with no gene match: 6. Germline CDR1 reads SQVTM; CDR2 reads ANQGSEA. The CDR3, as DNA: TGCAGCGTGACACCGACTAGCGGGGAGCAGTACTTC. Encoded protein: CSVTPTSGEQYF.

This clone was observed once. V gene TRBV30 combines with J gene TRBJ2-5, with D possibly TRBD1 on 5 matching bases. The J call is doubtful: the DNA matches TRBJ2-7 better. This CDR3 has 13 amino acids. The germline gives CDR1 GTSNPN, CDR2 SVGIG (reference sequence). As DNA, the CDR3 is TGTGCCTGGACACCTAGACAGTCCTACGAGCAGTACTTC. Amino acids: CAWTPRQSYEQYF.

The J gene is TRBJ2-2, the V gene TRBV12-2; the table names TRBD2, a call not compared with the DNA. TRBV12-2 is designated a pseudogene. The CDR3 has 14 amino acids. The chain's CDR3 is CASPNCGTPGELFF. As DNA, the CDR3 is TGTGCAAGTCCCAATTGCGGTACCCCCGGGGAGCTGTTTTTT.

The V and J genes are TRBV28 and TRBJ2-2, with unresolved D. The CDR3 sequence is 16 residues long. Germline loops: CDR1 MDHEN, CDR2 SYDVKM. Trimming took off 6 bases at V and 1 base at J, with 15 bases between the two ends. For the CDR3, the DNA is TGTGCCAGCAGCCCCGAATCTCCAGGGAACACCGGGGAGCTGTTTTTT. This sequence encodes CASSPESPGNTGELFF.

J is TRBJ1-1 and V is TRBV13; unclear D gene. V was clipped by 5 bases and J by 0 bases, with 13 bases between them. The length of the CDR3 is 15 residues. Looked up from germline, CDR1 is PRHDT and CDR2 is FYEKMQ (reference sequence). Here the CDR3 DNA reads TGTGCCAGCAGCCTGAACCCGGGTTTGAACACTGAAGCTTTCTTT. Encoded protein: CASSLNPGLNTEAFF.

The gene calls are TRBV2 and TRBJ2-7; no definite D call. The CDR3 runs 14 residues. Trimming pared 7 bases from V and 5 bases from J, leaving 18 bases between. Looked up from germline, CDR1 is SNHLY and CDR2 is FYNNEI. CDR3 DNA: TGTGCCAGCACCAGGTCCGTGCAATCAGACGAGCAGTACTTC. Amino acids: CASTRSVQSDEQYF.

The rearrangement links TRBV4-2 to TRBJ2-2; D ambiguous. Looked up from germline, CDR1 is LGHNA and CDR2 is YNFKEQ. CDR3 size: 16 residues. Trimming took 0 bases from V and 0 from J, leaving 8 bases between them. The CDR3 sequence is CASSQERAPNTGELFF. The CDR3 DNA sequence: TGTGCCAGCAGCCAAGAAAGGGCACCGAACACCGGGGAGCTGTTTTTT.

This chain links TRBV19 with TRBJ1-1; D not resolved. The germline V and J ends were trimmed by 6 bases and 2 bases, with 10 bases remaining between them. CDR3 size: 13 residues. The germline V gene encodes CDR1 LNHDA and CDR2 SQIVND (reference sequence). The CDR3 DNA follows: TGTGCCAGTAGCCTATCCCTTAACACTGAAGCTTTCTTT. Its protein product is CASSLSLNTEAFF.

The DNA for the CDR3 is TGTGCCAGCGAGGTTACAGTATCGAACACTGAAGCTTTCTTT. This gives the protein CASEVTVSNTEAFF. The V call is TRBV2, the J call TRBJ1-1; no clear D gene. Germline-derived CDR1 and CDR2 are SNHLY and FYNNEI. Trimming removed 8 bases at V and 1 base at J, with 14 bases between. The CDR3 spans 14 residues.

The chain joins TRBV7-2 to TRBJ1-4; the D is unclear. This CDR3 is built from 14 residues. CDR1 and CDR2 from the germline V gene are SGHTA and FQGNSA. V gave up 4 bases and J gave up 8 bases, with 14 bases separating them. The chain's CDR3 is CASSSQAFKEKLFF. CDR3 in DNA: TGTGCCAGCAGCTCCCAGGCTTTCAAAGAAAAACTGTTTTTT.

Note on this clone: A read error likely explains this, since a far larger clone differs by one base. The sample holds other DNA sequences that translate to the same CDR3. V usage is TRBV5-6 and J usage is TRBJ1-2; TRBD1 matches at 10 bases. CDR3 length: 16 residues. V shed 4 bases, J shed 2 bases, and the junction held 8 bases outside the gene matches. Germline CDR1 and CDR2: SGHDT and YYEEEE. The CDR3 sequence: CASSDLGQGLNYGYTF. The CDR3 bases are TGTGCCAGCAGCGATTTGGGACAGGGGTTGAACTATGGCTACACCTTC. Combining the CDR3 with reference TRBV5-6 and TRBJ1-2 gives the whole variable domain DAGVTQSPTHLIKTRGQQVTLRCSPKSGHDTVSWYQQALGQGPQFIFQYYEEEERQRGNFPDRFSGHQFPNYSSELNVNALLLGDSALYLCASSDLGQGLNYGYTFGSGTRLTVV.

V gene TRBV5-1 combines with J gene TRBJ2-1, with a possible D match to TRBD1 (5 bases). Germline V gene sequence: CDR1 SGHRS, CDR2 YFSETQ. With 2 bases removed from V and 8 bases from J, the gap between germline ends came to 8 bases. The CDR3 length is 12 residues. CDR3 bases: TGCGCCAGCAGCTTCCTAGGGGATGAGCAGTTCTTC. It codes for CASSFLGDEQFF.

This clone occurred a few times. This sample includes further DNA sequences coding for the same CDR3. CDR3 in amino acids: CASSLAGARYEQYF. The DNA for the CDR3 is TGTGCCAGCAGCTTAGCAGGGGCGCGGTACGAGCAGTACTTC. The chain has TRBV11-2 and TRBJ2-7; D is possibly TRBD1 (6 bases). The CDR3 is made up of 14 amino acids. Trimming cost V 1 base and J 4 bases, with 11 bases left between them. Germline CDR1 and CDR2: SGHAT and FQNNGV.

This clone appeared a few times. Other nucleotide sequences from this sample produce the same CDR3. The chain has TRBV11-2 and TRBJ2-7; D may be TRBD2 (6 bases). This CDR3 comprises 14 residues. Germline assignment: CDR1 SGHAT and CDR2 FQNNGV. The V end lost 1 base, the J end lost 2 bases, and 9 bases lay between the germline ends. In DNA, the CDR3 is TGTGCCAGCAGCTTAGGGCGGGGCACCTACGAGCAGTACTTC. Translation: CASSLGRGTYEQYF. The whole variable domain, filled in from reference TRBV11-2 and TRBJ2-7, reads EAGVAQSPRYKIIEKRQSVAFWCNPISGHATLYWYQQILGQGPKLLIQFQNNGVVDDSQLPKDRFSAERLKGVDSTLKIQPAKLEDSAVYLCASSLGRGTYEQYFGPGTRLTVT.

The V gene is TRBV5-4, the J gene TRBJ2-3; D is uncertain. The germline CDR1 and CDR2 sequences are SGHNT and YYREEE (reference sequence). The CDR3 runs to 16 residues. V lost 4 bases, J lost 0 bases, and 15 bases lay in between. The CDR3: CASSKSSHASTDTQYF. The DNA of the CDR3 is TGTGCCAGCAGCAAATCAAGCCATGCCAGCACAGATACGCAGTATTTT.

J is TRBJ2-7 and V is TRBV29-1; 7 bases agree with TRBD2. Germline CDR1 is SQVTM and CDR2 is ANQGSEA. The CDR3 runs 14 residues. V lost 7 bases and J lost 5; bases outside the gene matches: 14. Here the CDR3 DNA reads TGCAGCGCTATAAGGACTAGTGGGGGTGACGAGCAGTACTTC. Its translation is CSAIRTSGGDEQYF.

V gene TRBV7-3 combines with J gene TRBJ2-5; D is tentatively TRBD1 or TRBD2 (5 bases each). The CDR3 is 14 residues long. The germline V and J ends were trimmed by 1 base and 3 bases, with 9 bases remaining between them. Germline CDR1 reads SGHTA; CDR2 reads FQGTGA. The CDR3 spells CASSLMGREETQYF. Written as DNA, the CDR3 is TGTGCCAGCAGCTTAATGGGACGAGAAGAGACCCAGTACTTC.

The rearrangement links TRBV25-1 to TRBJ1-5, with D maybe TRBD1 (5 bases). There are 17 residues in the CDR3. Germline V gives CDR1 MGHDK, CDR2 SYGVNS. V dropped 3 bases and J dropped 2 bases, with 17 bases sitting between them. CDR3: CASSDRDGGVGNQPQHF. The CDR3 DNA follows: TGTGCCAGCAGTGACCGGGACGGGGGGGTGGGCAATCAGCCCCAGCATTTT.

V and J are TRBV7-2 and TRBJ2-3, with 14 bases lining up with TRBD2. The CDR3 runs to 17 residues. Germline CDR1 is SGHTA and CDR2 is FQGNSA. J lost 4 bases, V lost 0 bases, and 3 bases had no gene match. CDR3: CASSLAGTSGSSDTQYF. The CDR3 DNA reads TGTGCCAGCAGCTTAGCTGGGACTAGCGGGAGTTCAGATACGCAGTATTTT. The variable domain in full, with the rest retrieved from reference TRBV7-2 and TRBJ2-3, is GAGVSQSPSNKVTEKGKDVELRCDPISGHTALYWYRQSLGQGLEFLIYFQGNSAPDKSGLPSDRFSAERTGGSVSTLTIQRTQQEDSAVYLCASSLAGTSGSSDTQYFGPGTRLTVL.

Turning to this clone: Additional DNA sequences in this sample encode the identical CDR3. The V gene is TRBV4-2, the J gene TRBJ2-3, with 13 bases aligning to TRBD2. J gave up 1 base and V 7 bases, and 14 bases lay outside the gene matches. Germline CDR1 reads LGHNA; CDR2 reads YNFKEQ. The length of the CDR3 is 19 residues. The CDR3 nucleotides read TGTGCCAGCATCCCCTCCGGGACTAGCGGGAAAGAAGGCACAGATACGCAGTATTTT. Translated: CASIPSGTSGKEGTDTQYF.